This TCR beta chain was identified during a study of breast tumors, draining lymph nodes, adjacent tissues. Notes on the study in general: Tumor repertoires ranked between lymph nodes and nontumor tissue in diversity, with V and J gene preferences. Most tumor T cells seemingly derive from lymph node, then expand in tumor.

Each CDR3 protein gets one entry after TCRdb re-called the multiplex PCR reads with MiXCR. The sample lists roughly 110,000 distinct CDR3 sequences, about 30% occurring once. There are many counts of this clonotype. Its antigen is still unknown. Relative to the germline gene, one junction end is altered; a read error may explain this. Germline CDR1 and CDR2: DFQATT and SNEGSKA (reference sequence). The CDR3 is 12 residues long. Axillary draining lymph nodes of breast cancer patients supplied the node samples. This TCR was recovered from a female donor with breast cancer. Some clones in this sample may be carry-over from other donors' samples. The sequenced sample consisted of axillary lymph node tissue. The J gene is TRBJ1-2, the V gene TRBV20-1, with 8 bases matching TRBD1. In nucleotides, the CDR3 is TGCAGTGCTCCCGGACAGGGATATGGCTCCACCTTC. Residues: CSAPGQGYGSTF.